The 3 T cell receptor beta chains below come from one sample, sequenced in a study of blood T cells in healthy people across ages. The use of a sample-barcoded 5' primer and a J-beta primer mix characterized a second PCR of about 7 to 12 cycles. TCRdb used MiXCR to reprocess the 5' RACE reads, holding one entry per CDR3 protein. The profile shows roughly 830,000 distinct CDR3 sequences, about 59% of them singletons. Sequencing used blood. The receptor source for this set is a man younger than 40 in good health.

The chain employs TRBV4-3 and TRBJ1-6; 10 bases match TRBD1. This CDR3 comprises 17 residues. V dropped 4 bases and J dropped 3; count of bases not matched to a gene: 6. Germline lookup yields CDR1 LGHNA and CDR2 YSLEER. The CDR3 DNA reads as TGCGCCAGCAGCCGAATCGACAGGGGGCTCTATAATTCACCCCTCCACTTT. It yields the protein CASSRIDRGLYNSPLHF.

In this sample, this clonotype turned up a few times. This chain uses TRBV29-1 with TRBJ2-7; D is perhaps TRBD1 or TRBD2 (6 bases each). The length of the CDR3 is 13 residues. The V gene's germline CDR1 is SQVTM and CDR2 ANQGSEA. V lost 0 bases and J lost 4, with 10 bases in between. The CDR3 bases are TGCAGCGTTGAAGATTGGGGGGCTTACGAGCAGTACTTC. Translation: CSVEDWGAYEQYF.

The CDR3 region has the DNA TGTGCCAGCAGTTTTCGGCTAGCGGGGGGCTTTTCCCTTAGCACAGATACGCAGTATTTT. Protein sequence: CASSFRLAGGFSLSTDTQYF. The chain employs TRBV12-3 or TRBV12-4 and TRBJ2-3; the match to TRBD2 covers 11 bases. This CDR3 is 20 amino acids long. J gave up 0 bases and V 3 bases, and 14 bases lay outside the gene matches.